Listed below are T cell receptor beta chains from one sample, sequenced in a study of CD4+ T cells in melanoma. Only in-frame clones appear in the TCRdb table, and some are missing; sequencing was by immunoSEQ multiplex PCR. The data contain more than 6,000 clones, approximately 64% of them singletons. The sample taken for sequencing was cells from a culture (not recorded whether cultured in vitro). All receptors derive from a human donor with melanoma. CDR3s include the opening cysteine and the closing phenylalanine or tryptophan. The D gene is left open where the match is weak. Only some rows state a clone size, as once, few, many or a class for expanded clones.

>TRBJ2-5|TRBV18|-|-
TGTGCCAGCTCACCGGGGGAGACCCAGTACTTC
CASSPGETQYF
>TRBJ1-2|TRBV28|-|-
TGTGCCAGCAGTTTTGGGCGGAACTATGGCTACACCTTC
CASSFGRNYGYTF
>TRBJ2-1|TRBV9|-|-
TGTGCCAGCAGCGTAGACGGAATGGGGGATAATGAGCAGTTCTTC
CASSVDGMGDNEQFF
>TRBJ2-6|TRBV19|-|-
TGTGCCAGTAGCCCGGGGACATCTGGGGCCAACGTCCTGACTTTC
CASSPGTSGANVLTF
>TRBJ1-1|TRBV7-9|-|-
TGTGCCAGCAGCTTAGTCGGCTCCAGGGGCATGAACACTGAAGCTTTCTTT
CASSLVGSRGMNTEAFF
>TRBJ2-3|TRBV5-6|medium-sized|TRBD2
TGTGCCAGCAGCAAGTGGTCACTAGCGGCAGATACGCAGTATTTT
CASSKWSLAADTQYF
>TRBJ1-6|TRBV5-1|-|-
TGCGCCAGCAGCTTGGGGGCGGACACGGGTAATTCACCCCTCCACTTT
CASSLGADTGNSPLHF
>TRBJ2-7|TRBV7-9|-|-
TGTGCCAGCAGTCCTACCATGCGCGAGCAGTACTTC
CASSPTMREQYF
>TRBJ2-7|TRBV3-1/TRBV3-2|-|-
TGTGCCAGCAGCCACAGGGGCGCCTACGAGCAGTACTTC
CASSHRGAYEQYF
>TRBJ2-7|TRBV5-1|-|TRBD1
TGCGCCAGCAGCCGCGGGACAGGGAATGAGCAGTACTTC
CASSRGTGNEQYF